The source of this TCR beta chain is a study of T cell responses to AZD1222 COVID-19 vaccine. Notes on this clone: Its antigen is as yet unknown.

Germline-derived CDR1 and CDR2 are SNHLY and FYNNEI. Trimming shortened V by 5 bases and J by 3 bases, and 13 bases separated the two germline ends. The CDR3 runs to 14 residues. Findings of the study overall: Nearly half of spike-specific TCRs reportedly target variant regions that are unmutated in the B.1.351 and B.1.1.7 variants. Vaccine-associated CD4 TCRs ranged over spike, dominating at 160-218 and 743-854. Breadth and depth of Spike-specific TCRs rose after two AZD1222 doses.

Generated by immunoSEQ multiplex PCR, the TCRdb table keeps only in-frame clones and is missing some. This sample yields more than 90,000 clones, of which approximately 90% are seen a single time; approximately 1.3% belongs to the top ten. The chain links TRBV2 to TRBJ1-2; TRBD1 might be the D (6 bases). The receptor's source is an adult in good health. The specimen was peripheral blood, collected on day 0 of AZD1222 vaccination. The CDR3 nucleotides are TGTGCCAGCAGTCTCGGACAGCGAGACTATGGCTACACCTTC. Protein: CASSLGQRDYGYTF.